The 21 T cell receptor beta chains in this list originate from one sample, sequenced in a study of cytomegalovirus exposure and HLA in healthy donors. Primers included in the PCR were 60 Vbeta and 13 Jbeta primers. The table came from immunoSEQ multiplex PCR; TCRdb's copy has only in-frame clones and leaves some out. There are approximately 130,000 clones in the sample; around four fifths occur only once, and roughly 1.2% lies in the top ten. Sequences were obtained from PBMCs. Receptor source: a boy under 18 in good health and CMV-seronegative.

The chain couples TRBV5-1 to TRBJ1-1; possibly TRBD1 for D (6 bases). Trimming left V 0 bases short and J 2 bases short, with 17 bases between. Per germline, CDR1 SGHRS and CDR2 YFSETQ. This CDR3 is 17 amino acids long. CDR3 sequence (DNA): TGCGCCAGCAGCTTGGGTTACAGGGTGGGGAAAAACACTGAAGCTTTCTTT. Amino acid sequence: CASSLGYRVGKNTEAFF.

The V gene is TRBV6-1, the J gene TRBJ2-5; TRBD1 matches 7 bases. The end of the DNA fits TRBJ2-7 better, so the J call may be wrong. Germline lookup yields CDR1 MNHNS and CDR2 SASEGT. The CDR3 has 15 residues. This CDR3 reads CASSDPDRRTYEQYF. CDR3 DNA sequence: TGTGCCAGCAGTGATCCGGACAGGAGAACCTACGAGCAGTACTTC.

The V call is TRBV19, the J call TRBJ2-2, with D perhaps TRBD2 (5 bases). Trimming left V 7 bases short and J 1 base short, with 13 bases between. Germline lookup yields CDR1 LNHDA and CDR2 SQIVND (reference sequence). CDR3 size: 15 residues. The CDR3 DNA follows: TGTGCCAGTAAAAGGAAAGCGGAGAACACCGGGGAGCTGTTTTTT. It codes for CASKRKAENTGELFF.

The rearrangement joins TRBV7-2 to TRBJ2-2, with 9 bases lining up with TRBD2. CDR3 length: 17 amino acids. Germline values: CDR1 SGHTA, CDR2 FQGNSA. Trimming cost V 5 bases and J 5 bases; bases outside gene matches: 12. The CDR3 nucleotides read TGTGCCAGCAGCCCATTGGGGCGGGAGGGAGGAACCGGGGAGCTGTTTTTT. This sequence encodes CASSPLGREGGTGELFF.

The rearrangement joins TRBV30 to TRBJ2-3; D is unclear. Germline V gene lookup returns CDR1 GTSNPN and CDR2 SVGIG (reference sequence). This CDR3 is 12 amino acids long. Trimming pared 2 bases from V and 2 bases from J, leaving 5 bases between. CDR3 loop: CAWSIATDTQYF. The CDR3 DNA sequence: TGTGCCTGGAGTATAGCCACAGATACGCAGTATTTT.

This clone occurred once. This chain links TRBV10-3 with TRBJ2-6; a weak D match, TRBD1 (6 bases). The CDR3 runs 17 residues. Trimming stripped 0 bases from V and 2 bases from J, with 11 bases between. Germline loops: CDR1 ENHRY, CDR2 SYGVKD. CDR3 region: CAISESFEGAGANVLTF. The CDR3 DNA follows: TGTGCCATCAGTGAGTCCTTTGAGGGGGCTGGGGCCAACGTCCTGACTTTC.

Here the CDR3 DNA reads TGTGCCAGCAGTTTGGGCAGAAACTATGGCTACACCTTC. It yields the protein CASSLGRNYGYTF. The genes are TRBV27 and TRBJ1-2; D is unclear. The ends were cut back, 3 bases at V and 2 bases at J, with 7 bases in the middle. CDR3 length: 13 amino acids. CDR1 is MNHEY, CDR2 SMNVEV, per germline (reference sequence).

The rearrangement joins TRBV6-1 to TRBJ1-6; D gene uncertain. V gave up 0 bases and J gave up 7 bases, with 4 bases separating them. Per the germline V gene, CDR1 is MNHNS and CDR2 is SASEGT. The CDR3 spans 13 residues. The CDR3 is CASSEAANSPLHF. CDR3 in DNA: TGTGCCAGCAGTGAAGCGGCCAATTCACCCCTCCACTTT.

The chain uses TRBV29-1 and TRBJ1-5, with 7 bases lining up with TRBD1. The CDR3 contains 14 residues. The J segment lost 0 bases and the V segment lost 6 bases, leaving 5 bases of the junction unmatched. CDR1 and CDR2 (germline): SQVTM, ANQGSEA. The CDR3 loop reads CSVRTGISNQPQHF. Written as DNA, the CDR3 is TGCAGCGTGAGGACAGGAATTAGCAATCAGCCCCAGCATTTT.

The chain combines TRBV5-1 with TRBJ1-1; TRBD1 might be the D (6 bases). V lost 0 bases and J lost 0, with 15 bases in between. In germline, CDR1 is SGHRS, CDR2 YFSETQ. The CDR3 covers 17 residues. In nucleotides, the CDR3 is TGCGCCAGCAGCTTGGGCGGAACAGGGCTCATGAACACTGAAGCTTTCTTT. It codes for CASSLGGTGLMNTEAFF.

This chain connects TRBV5-4 to TRBJ2-2; 12 positions match TRBD2. Trimming took 2 bases from V and 6 from J; bases not matched to a gene: 5. CDR1 and CDR2 (germline): SGHNT, YYREEE (reference sequence). The CDR3 is 16 residues long. In nucleotides, the CDR3 is TGTGCCAGCAGCTTACGTCTAGCGGGAGGGGCCGGGGAGCTGTTTTTT. Translated: CASSLRLAGGAGELFF.

This rearrangement joins TRBV30 to TRBJ2-3; D remains unclear. V was clipped by 3 bases and J by 4 bases, with 8 bases between them. CDR1 is GTSNPN and CDR2 is SVGIG in the germline V gene (reference sequence). The CDR3 totals 12 residues. The CDR3 DNA sequence: TGTGCCTGGAGAACTCCCCCAGATACGCAGTATTTT. Protein sequence: CAWRTPPDTQYF.

This chain joins TRBV4-3 and TRBJ1-1; TRBD1 aligns across 8 bases. J lost 4 bases, V lost 4 bases, and 5 bases had no gene match. The CDR3 sequence is 14 residues long. Germline-derived CDR1 and CDR2 are LGHNA and YSLEER. CDR3 nucleotide sequence: TGCGCCAGCAGCCGGACTCAGGGGGCCACTGAAGCTTTCTTT. This encodes CASSRTQGATEAFF.

The chain joins TRBV18 to TRBJ2-3, with 9 bases identical to TRBD2. The CDR3 is made up of 16 amino acids. J was trimmed by 5 bases and V by 5 bases; bases with no gene match: 11. Germline V gene sequence: CDR1 KGHSH, CDR2 LQKENI. The CDR3 here is CASSTYSGREGDTQYF. CDR3 bases: TGTGCCAGCTCAACGTATAGCGGGAGAGAGGGAGATACGCAGTATTTT.

On this clone: One end of the junction varies from germline; a read error may be responsible. The chain has TRBV6-4 and TRBJ2-6; no clear D. The length of the CDR3 is 15 residues. CDR1 MRHNA and CDR2 SNTAGT come from the germline V gene. The CDR3 region has the DNA TGTGCCAGCAGTTACTCAGCCTCTGGGGCCAACGTCCTGACTTTC. It yields the protein CASSYSASGANVLTF.

This clone appeared a single time. The chain links TRBV5-6 to TRBJ1-2, with 8 bases that match TRBD1. The trim removed 0 bases at V and 7 bases at J, leaving 5 bases unmatched. The CDR3 spans 14 residues. Per the germline V gene, CDR1 is SGHDT and CDR2 is YYEEEE. Here the CDR3 reads CASSLGQGFVGYTF. The CDR3 region has the DNA TGTGCCAGCAGCTTGGGACAGGGGTTCGTTGGCTACACCTTC.

CDR3 DNA sequence: TGCGCCAGCAGCCAAGATTGGGTAGCGGGAGGGTTGGATGAGCAGTTCTTC. It specifies CASSQDWVAGGLDEQFF. The chain recombines TRBV4-1 with TRBJ2-1; TRBD2 matches at 11 bases. The J segment lost 8 bases and the V segment lost 0 bases, leaving 9 bases of the junction unmatched. This CDR3 is 17 amino acids long. CDR1 and CDR2 from the germline V gene are MGHRA and YSYEKL.

V is TRBV25-1 and J is TRBJ1-1; the D gene is possibly TRBD1 (5 bases). Between the trimmed V and J ends, which lost 1 base and 2 bases, there was a span of 8 bases. The CDR3 extends over 14 amino acids. Germline CDR1 MGHDK, CDR2 SYGVNS. The CDR3 bases are TGTGCCAGCAGTGAATCCGGGGGTAACACTGAAGCTTTCTTT. Its protein product is CASSESGGNTEAFF.

V usage is TRBV4-2 and J usage is TRBJ2-2; D is unresolved. CDR3 size: 15 residues. Germline CDR1 reads LGHNA; CDR2 reads YNFKEQ. Trimming removed 0 bases from V and 2 bases from J, with 7 bases in between. Written as DNA, the CDR3 is TGTGCCAGCAGCCAAGAGATCCTAAACACCGGGGAGCTGTTTTTT. Translated: CASSQEILNTGELFF.

The chain links TRBV27 to TRBJ1-1, with unresolved D. From germline, CDR1 is MNHEY and CDR2 SMNVEV (reference sequence). Between the trimmed V and J ends, which lost 5 bases and 1 base, there was a span of 20 bases. CDR3 length: 17 amino acids. CDR3 nucleotide sequence: TGTGCCAGCAGTCCCCGCACCTCATCACAGCAGAACACTGAAGCTTTCTTT. Its translation is CASSPRTSSQQNTEAFF.

The CDR3: CASSVPPTSGSPDTQYF. Here the CDR3 DNA reads TGCGCCAGCAGTGTCCCTCCAACTAGCGGGAGCCCAGATACGCAGTATTTT. The chain is built from TRBV10-1 and TRBJ2-3; TRBD2 matches 11 bases. Germline V gene sequence: CDR1 WNHNN, CDR2 SYGVQD (reference sequence). The CDR3 contains 17 residues. The J segment lost 4 bases and the V segment lost 4 bases, leaving 10 bases of the junction unmatched.